This T cell receptor (beta chain) appears in the sequencing data of a study of shared clonotypes between healthy human individuals. Findings and limits, study-wide: A limitation of the genetic and exposure-history diversity represented arose from few donors.

The data were produced by immunoSEQ multiplex PCR, yet TCRdb's version contains in-frame clones alone and is incomplete. The data show about 1 million clones, more than 75% seen once. As concerns this clone: Its antigen remains unidentified.

Donors were healthy HIV-negative adults without recently reported acute infections or vaccinations. CDR3 length: 16 amino acids. Germline-derived CDR1 and CDR2 are ENHRY and SYGVKD. Trimming took off 10 bases at V and 4 bases at J, with 23 bases between the two ends. The chain is built from TRBV10-3 and TRBJ2-1; D perhaps matches TRBD1 (6 bases). The sequence was collected from a man younger than 30 in good health. Some clones in this sample may be carry-over from other donors' samples. The sequencing input was memory CD4+ T cells from PBMCs. The subset was: CD45RA-negative fraction. The CDR3 sequence is CATTPQGMGPYNEQFF. The DNA for the CDR3 is TGTGCCACCACCCCCCAGGGGATGGGGCCTTACAATGAGCAGTTCTTC.